What follows are 12 T cell receptor beta chains derived from one specimen sequenced in a study of blood T cell repertoires in COVID-19. The assay was immunoSEQ multiplex PCR, and TCRdb's table has in-frame clones only and misses some. The repertoire holds fewer than 350,000 clones, with around 88% as singletons. The source material was PBMCs or T cells enriched from blood (not recorded which). These receptors were taken from a woman aged 40-49 years who had recovered from COVID-19.

V is TRBV30 and J is TRBJ2-1; weak D call: TRBD1 (5 bases). Trimming took 0 bases from V and 5 from J, leaving 11 bases between them. Germline lookup yields CDR1 GTSNPN and CDR2 SVGIG (reference sequence). CDR3 size: 14 residues. CDR3 nucleotides: TGTGCCTGGAGTGTAGGGGTCCGGAACAATGAGCAGTTCTTC. Translation gives CAWSVGVRNNEQFF.

The genes are TRBV7-3 and TRBJ2-1; D may be TRBD2 (6 bases). The CDR3 extends over 17 amino acids. CDR1 and CDR2 (germline): SGHTA, FQGTGA. V was trimmed by 0 bases and J by 6 bases, leaving 18 bases between them. The CDR3 region has the DNA TGTGCCAGCAGCTTAACGTTCGGGGGAGATGGGGCCAATGAGCAGTTCTTC. Translating it yields CASSLTFGGDGANEQFF.

This CDR3 reads CASSLDGGGLTQYF. CDR3 in DNA: TGTGCCAGCAGTTTAGATGGGGGGGGGCTTACGCAGTATTTT. V and J are TRBV28 and TRBJ2-3; D perhaps matches TRBD2 (7 bases). CDR3 length: 14 amino acids. Germline CDR1 reads MDHEN; CDR2 reads SYDVKM. V was trimmed by 2 bases and J by 8 bases, leaving 14 bases between them.

This clone has only one observation. The CDR3: CASSLGLARDTQYF. In nucleotides, the CDR3 is TGTGCCAGCAGTTTAGGACTAGCTCGGGATACGCAGTATTTT. V usage is TRBV27 and J usage is TRBJ2-3; TRBD2 matches at 8 bases. This CDR3 contains 14 residues. V trimming: 2 bases; J trimming: 6 bases; junction bases outside the gene matches: 4. The germline V gene encodes CDR1 MNHEY and CDR2 SMNVEV (reference sequence).

The chain uses TRBV19 and TRBJ2-5; D unclear. Trimming left V 10 bases short and J 5 bases short, with 11 bases between. The CDR3 length is 11 residues. Germline CDR1 and CDR2: LNHDA and SQIVND (reference sequence). The CDR3 reads CATQMRETQYF. The CDR3 nucleotides read TGTGCCACCCAAATGAGGGAGACCCAGTACTTC.

The chain's CDR3 is CASSKPGRFTGTGGNQPQHF. In nucleotides, the CDR3 is TGTGCCAGCAGCAAACCGGGCCGATTTACCGGGACAGGGGGAAATCAGCCCCAGCATTTT. This chain links TRBV21-1 with TRBJ1-5; TRBD1 is the table's D call and was not checked against the DNA. TRBV21-1 is a documented pseudogene. There are 20 residues in the CDR3.

The chain couples TRBV6-5 to TRBJ2-7, with D perhaps matching TRBD2 (6 bases). Trimming took off 7 bases at V and 4 bases at J, with 20 bases between the two ends. From germline, CDR1 is MNHEY and CDR2 SVGAGI. This CDR3 spans 15 amino acids. DNA for the CDR3: TGTGCCAGCAAAAAGCCGCAGGGAGGCGATTACGAGCAGTACTTC. Translated: CASKKPQGGDYEQYF.

The J gene is TRBJ2-5, the V gene TRBV5-8; D possibly corresponds to TRBD2 (5 bases). Germline V lookup: CDR1 SGHTS, CDR2 YDEGEE. CDR3 length: 12 amino acids. Trimming shortened V by 4 bases and J by 4 bases, and 8 bases separated the two germline ends. DNA for the CDR3: TGTGCCAGCAGCCCGGAGGTAGAGACCCAGTACTTC. Its protein is CASSPEVETQYF.

The V and J genes are TRBV19 and TRBJ1-1, with 7 bases that match TRBD1. The germline CDR1 and CDR2 sequences are LNHDA and SQIVND (reference sequence). Trimming removed 5 bases from V and 5 bases from J; junction bases left unmatched: 8. The CDR3 is 14 amino acids. The CDR3: CASSRDRVGTEAFF. In nucleotides, the CDR3 is TGTGCCAGTAGTCGCGACAGGGTAGGAACTGAAGCTTTCTTT.

This chain uses TRBV5-6 with TRBJ2-7; 12 nucleotides match TRBD1. Germline assignment: CDR1 SGHDT and CDR2 YYEEEE. This CDR3 comprises 15 residues. V dropped 1 base and J dropped 5; count of bases not matched to a gene: 4. CDR3 nucleotide sequence: TGTGCCAGCAGCTTGATGGGACAGGGGGCCGACGAGCAGTACTTC. It encodes CASSLMGQGADEQYF.

This rearrangement joins TRBV18 to TRBJ1-1; 8 bases are shared with TRBD1. Germline CDR1 KGHSH, CDR2 LQKENI. V lost 3 bases, J lost 8 bases, and 5 bases stayed unmatched. CDR3 length: 13 amino acids. CDR3 in DNA: TGTGCCAGCTCACCCTTGGACAGGGACGAAGCTTTCTTT. This codes for CASSPLDRDEAFF.

The chain couples TRBV28 to TRBJ2-7; TRBD1 is a possible D gene (6 bases). Germline V CDR1 and CDR2: MDHEN, SYDVKM. V was pared by 4 bases and J by 0 bases, with 10 bases between. The CDR3 loop spans 14 amino acids. CDR3 loop: CASSYQGSSYEQYF. The CDR3 region has the DNA TGTGCCAGCAGTTACCAGGGGAGCTCCTACGAGCAGTACTTC.